This TCR beta chain came from a study of chemoradiotherapy in HPV16-positive cancers. Study overall: A couple of HPV16-positive patients' cells yielded candidate HPV-specific clones and common motifs.

This table comes from immunoSEQ multiplex PCR, and its TCRdb copy is limited to in-frame clones, with some not included. This sample yields tens of thousands of clones, of which roughly 90% are seen a single time; roughly 3.5% belongs to the top ten. On this clone itself: Its matching antigen is unknown.

Germline trimming cut 4 bases from V and 9 bases from J; bases unmatched to any gene: 9. Germline lookup yields CDR1 KGHSH and CDR2 LQKENI. The CDR3 is 14 amino acids. Over chemoradiotherapy, repertoires were sampled more than once. General observations from the study: Candidate HPV-specific clones and E7-related TCR motifs grew in tumor during treatment.

This chain uses TRBV18 with TRBJ1-5; TRBD1 matches 7 bases. This TCR derives from a human donor with HPV-associated anogenital cancer. Specimen: blood, collected from a patient who underwent chemoradiotherapy. CDR3 sequence: CASSRQGRERPQHF. The DNA for the CDR3 is TGTGCCAGCTCACGACAGGGTCGCGAGAGGCCCCAGCATTTT.